A few counts support the clone carrying this TCR beta chain. What it binds is unknown. It was with unique molecular identifiers that the TCRbeta library was prepared. In TCRdb, the PCR reads were re-called with MiXCR into one record per CDR3 protein. The data hold some 840,000 distinct CDR3 sequences, with about 16% observed a single time. The sample comes from a study of T-cell reconstitution after alpha-beta-depleted transplantation in children. Study conclusions and caveats: T-cell numbers and diversity one year post-transplant derived largely from freshly generated T cells. Several hundred expanded graft clones reportedly gave rise to the alpha-beta T cells present about two months after transplant.

The germline V gene encodes CDR1 MNHEY and CDR2 SMNVEV (reference sequence). Trimming stripped 6 bases from V and 0 bases from J, with 14 bases between. The CDR3 runs to 15 residues. This specimen consisted of PBMCs, mostly from graft donor cells, obtained 360 days after TCRalphabeta/CD19-depleted stem cell transplant. The source is a male patient younger than 18 who had a stem cell transplant for acute lymphoblastic leukemia, so the T cells may come from the graft donor. V is TRBV27 and J is TRBJ1-1; weak D call: TRBD1 (5 bases). The CDR3 DNA sequence: TGTGCCAGCAGCTCCCTCGGGGGGGTGAACACTGAAGCTTTCTTT. It specifies CASSSLGGVNTEAFF.